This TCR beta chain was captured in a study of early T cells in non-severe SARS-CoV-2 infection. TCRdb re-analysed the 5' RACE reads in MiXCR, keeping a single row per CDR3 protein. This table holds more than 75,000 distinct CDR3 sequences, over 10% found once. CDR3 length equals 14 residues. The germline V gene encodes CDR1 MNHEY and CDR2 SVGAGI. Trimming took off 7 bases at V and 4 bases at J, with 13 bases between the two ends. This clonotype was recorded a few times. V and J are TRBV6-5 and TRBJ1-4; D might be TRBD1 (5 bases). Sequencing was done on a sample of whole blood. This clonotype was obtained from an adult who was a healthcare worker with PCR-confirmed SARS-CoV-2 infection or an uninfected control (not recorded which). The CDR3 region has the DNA TGTGCCAGCACCCAACGGGGGGGTAATGAAAAACTGTTTTTT. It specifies CASTQRGGNEKLFF.